The next 2 T cell receptor beta chains were all read from a single sample in a study of blood T cell repertoires in COVID-19. Data came from immunoSEQ multiplex PCR; TCRdb stores just in-frame clones and leaves some out. The table has under 20,000 clones, roughly 78% seen once. The sample consisted of peripheral blood. These receptors were taken from a man aged 55 to 69 with active or convalescent COVID-19.

In its sample, this clone was seen a few times. The V call is TRBV19, the J call TRBJ1-2, with D maybe TRBD1 (5 bases). The V gene lost 1 base and the J gene lost 8 bases, with 17 bases spanning the gap. The CDR3 length is 15 residues. Germline CDR1 LNHDA, CDR2 SQIVND (reference sequence). The CDR3 region is CASSIGWGREAGYTF. The CDR3 DNA reads as TGTGCCAGTAGTATAGGATGGGGCAGGGAAGCGGGCTACACCTTC.

This chain connects TRBV3-1 (or the pseudogene TRBV3-2) to TRBJ2-1; D may be TRBD2 (5 bases). This CDR3 has 13 residues. Trimming removed 2 bases from V and 7 bases from J, with 9 bases in between. Germline V gene data show CDR1 as LGHDT and CDR2 as YNNKEL (reference sequence). The CDR3 reads CASSQQLGNEQFF. CDR3 DNA sequence: TGTGCCAGCAGCCAACAACTAGGAAATGAGCAGTTCTTC.